This T cell receptor beta chain was recovered during a study of shared clonotypes between healthy human individuals. Study-wide results and limits: A generally larger estimated richness was seen in naive subsets than in memory subsets. The represented genetic and exposure-history diversity was limited by the small number of donors.

Notes on this clone: What it recognizes is unknown.

Germline V gene lookup returns CDR1 MNHEY and CDR2 SMNVEV (reference sequence). Between the trimmed V and J ends, which lost 5 bases and 5 bases, there was a span of 16 bases. This CDR3 spans 14 amino acids. Repertoires were generated with immunoSEQ multiplex PCR, while TCRdb's copy carries only in-frame clones and drops some. The data show about 2.1 million clones, with 80% to 95% seen just once and about 1.7% held by the top ten. Naive CD8 cells were CD45RO-negative, positively selected for CCR7, excluding terminally differentiated effector memory CD45RA+ cells. This clonotype was sampled from a man between 18 and 35 years old in good health. Some clones in this sample may be carry-over from other donors' samples. This rearrangement joins TRBV27 to TRBJ2-7; TRBD1 might be the D (6 bases). Sequencing was done on a sample of naive CD8+ T cells from PBMCs. CDR3 region: CASSPQGLMNEQYF. The CDR3 DNA sequence: TGTGCCAGCAGTCCACAGGGTTTAATGAACGAGCAGTACTTC.